These 19 T cell receptor beta chains were sequenced from one sample in a study of blood T cell repertoires in COVID-19. Assay: immunoSEQ multiplex PCR; the TCRdb copy retains only in-frame clones and omits some. The sample has some 100,000 clones, 88% seen once. Sequenced: peripheral blood. The receptors here all came from a woman aged 70-85 years with acute or convalescent COVID-19.

V is TRBV28 and J is TRBJ2-4; 7 bases line up with TRBD2. This CDR3 comprises 15 residues. Germline V gene sequence: CDR1 MDHEN, CDR2 SYDVKM. Losses at the gene ends were 6 bases for V and 4 bases for J; bases not matched to a gene: 9. The CDR3 DNA reads as TGTGCCAGCAGCCCCCCGGGGAGGGTGAAAAACATTCAGTACTTC. It is translated as CASSPPGRVKNIQYF.

The chain combines TRBV3-1 (or the pseudogene TRBV3-2) with TRBJ1-3, with D unclear. The CDR3 is 17 residues long. V lost 0 bases, J lost 0 bases, and 12 bases lay in between. The germline gives CDR1 LGHDT, CDR2 YNNKEL (reference sequence). CDR3 amino acids: CASSQDSLSYSGNTIYF. CDR3 bases: TGTGCCAGCAGCCAAGATAGTCTGAGCTACTCTGGAAACACCATATATTTT.

V usage is TRBV3-1 (or the pseudogene TRBV3-2) and J usage is TRBJ2-7, with 9 bases matching TRBD1. V lost 4 bases, J lost 7 bases, and 11 bases stayed unmatched. This CDR3 contains 15 residues. CDR1 LGHDT and CDR2 YNNKEL come from the germline V gene (reference sequence). This CDR3 reads CASSPGQGLSREQYF. Here the CDR3 DNA reads TGTGCCAGCAGCCCGGGACAGGGACTGTCTCGGGAGCAGTACTTC.

The genes are TRBV6-2 or TRBV6-3 and TRBJ2-7; no clear D. CDR1 and CDR2 from the germline V gene are MNHEY and SVGEGT. The V and J ends lost 3 bases and 3 bases respectively, with 15 bases between them. This CDR3 has 15 amino acids. The CDR3 region has the DNA TGTGCCAGCAGTTATGGGTACAGCAAACACTACGAGCAGTACTTC. Translation: CASSYGYSKHYEQYF.

The chain links TRBV7-9 to TRBJ2-7; 10 nucleotides agree with TRBD1. Trimming cost V 5 bases and J 4 bases; bases outside gene matches: 5. Germline values: CDR1 SEHNR, CDR2 FQNEAQ (reference sequence). CDR3 length equals 14 residues. CDR3 protein: CASSPRDRGYEQYF. The CDR3 DNA reads TGTGCCAGCAGCCCCCGGGACAGGGGTTACGAGCAGTACTTC.

This clone was observed a single time. The genes are TRBV20-1 and TRBJ1-1, with D unclear. The CDR3 contains 11 residues. Trimming shortened V by 1 base and J by 7 bases, and 7 bases separated the two germline ends. Per the germline V gene, CDR1 is DFQATT and CDR2 is SNEGSKA (reference sequence). The CDR3, as DNA: TGCAGTGCTAGAGGGGCTATTGAAGCTTTCTTT. Its translation: CSARGAIEAFF.

The chain carries TRBV5-1 and TRBJ2-5; 11 bases are a match to TRBD2. Germline V CDR1 and CDR2: SGHRS, YFSETQ. V gave up 4 bases and J gave up 5 bases; unmatched junction bases: 13. This CDR3 region has 17 residues. CDR3 nucleotide sequence: TGCGCCAGCAGCACCGGACTAGCGGGCCGAGTTTGGGAGACCCAGTACTTC. Protein product: CASSTGLAGRVWETQYF.

The genes are TRBV30 and TRBJ1-1; possible D gene TRBD1, 5 bases. Trimming removed 5 bases from V and 3 bases from J, with 16 bases in between. CDR1 is GTSNPN and CDR2 is SVGIG in the germline V gene (reference sequence). The CDR3 consists of 14 residues. The CDR3 nucleotides are TGTGCCTGGGATGTAGGAGCGGGGGACACTGAAGCTTTCTTT. Translating gives CAWDVGAGDTEAFF. Using reference TRBV30 and TRBJ1-1 for the parts outside the CDR3, the full variable domain is SQTIHQWPATLVQPVGSPLSLECTVEGTSNPNLYWYRQAAGRGLQLLFYSVGIGQISSEVPQNLSASRPQDRQFILSSKKLLLSDSGFYLCAWDVGAGDTEAFFGQGTRLTVV.

V gene TRBV20-1 combines with J gene TRBJ1-5; D perhaps matches TRBD1 (5 bases). V dropped 3 bases and J dropped 2 bases, with 17 bases sitting between them. CDR1 DFQATT and CDR2 SNEGSKA come from the germline V gene (reference sequence). The CDR3 has 16 residues. The CDR3 region has the DNA TGCAGTGCTAGTGCGTGGGGGGTCCGGGGCAATCAGCCCCAGCATTTT. Protein product: CSASAWGVRGNQPQHF.

CDR3 nucleotide sequence: TGTGCCTGGAGACGGACTAGCGGGGGTTCCTACAATGAGCAGTTCTTC. It encodes CAWRRTSGGSYNEQFF. The gene calls are TRBV30 and TRBJ2-1; 13 bases agree with TRBD2. V was pared by 3 bases and J by 1 base, with 3 bases of the junction left unmatched. The CDR3 covers 16 residues. Germline V gene sequence: CDR1 GTSNPN, CDR2 SVGIG (reference sequence).

The chain joins TRBV7-2 to TRBJ1-5; D perhaps matches TRBD1 (5 bases). Looked up from germline, CDR1 is SGHTA and CDR2 is FQGNSA. V lost 0 bases to trimming and J lost 6 bases, with 18 bases between them. This CDR3 is built from 17 residues. The CDR3 DNA follows: TGTGCCAGCAGCTTAGCGGGCGGGGCCGCGTCGGGTCAGCCCCAGCATTTT. This translates into CASSLAGGAASGQPQHF.

V gene TRBV3-1 (or the pseudogene TRBV3-2) combines with J gene TRBJ2-7, with TRBD2 identical over 12 bases. With V trimmed by 3 bases and J by 2 bases, 2 bases remained unmatched. In germline, CDR1 is LGHDT, CDR2 YNNKEL (reference sequence). The CDR3 length is 15 residues. The CDR3 region is CASSQGLAGTYEQYF. In nucleotides, the CDR3 is TGTGCCAGCAGCCAGGGACTAGCGGGCACCTACGAGCAGTACTTC.

The chain has TRBV3-1 (or the pseudogene TRBV3-2) and TRBJ2-1; 8 nucleotides align to TRBD2. Losses at the gene ends were 4 bases for V and 9 bases for J; bases not matched to a gene: 8. The germline gives CDR1 LGHDT, CDR2 YNNKEL (reference sequence). The CDR3 consists of 14 residues. The CDR3 coding sequence is TGTGCCAGCAGCCTAAAAGCGGGAGCGGGTGAGCAGTTCTTC. It codes for CASSLKAGAGEQFF.

The chain carries TRBV6-5 and TRBJ1-5; possibly TRBD1 for D (6 bases). Germline CDR1 MNHEY, CDR2 SVGAGI. The CDR3 consists of 13 residues. Between the trimmed V and J ends, which lost 6 bases and 3 bases, there was a span of 9 bases. CDR3 amino acids: CASRDSINQPQHF. The CDR3 DNA reads as TGTGCCAGCAGGGACAGTATCAATCAGCCCCAGCATTTT.

The chain recombines TRBV4-1 with TRBJ1-1; perhaps TRBD1 as D (5 bases). Trimming took 4 bases from V and 2 from J, leaving 11 bases between them. From germline, CDR1 is MGHRA and CDR2 YSYEKL. The CDR3 extends over 14 amino acids. Here the CDR3 DNA reads TGCGCCAGCAGCCTGGACACAACTAACACTGAAGCTTTCTTT. Translation: CASSLDTTNTEAFF.

This chain uses TRBV21-1 with TRBJ1-4. TRBV21-1 is flagged as a pseudogene. This CDR3 has 18 residues. This CDR3 reads CASSKERVMGATNEKLFF. The CDR3 nucleotides read TGTGCCAGCAGCAAAGAACGGGTTATGGGTGCAACTAATGAAAAACTGTTTTTT.

The sample holds one count of this clone. The chain is built from TRBV7-3 and TRBJ2-1; 16 nucleotides match TRBD2. This CDR3 contains 20 residues. V lost 4 bases, J lost 6 bases, and 15 bases stayed unmatched. Looked up from germline, CDR1 is SGHTA and CDR2 is FQGTGA. CDR3: CASSSQAGTSGGALFNEQFF. DNA for the CDR3: TGTGCCAGCAGCTCCCAAGCTGGGACTAGCGGGGGGGCTCTGTTCAATGAGCAGTTCTTC.

V usage is TRBV15 and J usage is TRBJ2-5; 7 nucleotides agree with TRBD1. V gave up 1 base and J gave up 7 bases; unmatched junction bases: 9. CDR1 and CDR2 (germline): LNHNV, YYDKDF (reference sequence). The CDR3 runs 15 residues. For the CDR3, the DNA is TGTGCCACCAGCAGAGTCACAGGGGATGGAGGGACCCAGTACTTC. This encodes CATSRVTGDGGTQYF. The full variable domain, with the rest looked up from reference TRBV15 and TRBJ2-5, is DAMVIQNPRYQVTQFGKPVTLSCSQTLNHNVMYWYQQKSSQAPKLLFHYYDKDFNNEADTPDNFQSRRPNTSFCFLDIRSPGLGDTAMYLCATSRVTGDGGTQYFGPGTRLLVL.

The rearrangement links TRBV15 to TRBJ1-5, with TRBD1 as a possible D gene (5 bases). In germline, CDR1 is LNHNV, CDR2 YYDKDF (reference sequence). V was cut by 5 bases and J by 4 bases, with 9 bases left in between. The CDR3 runs to 13 residues. CDR3 sequence: CATSSNRNQPQHF. The DNA of the CDR3 is TGTGCCACCAGCTCGAACAGGAATCAGCCCCAGCATTTT. Complete variable domain (other parts from reference TRBV15 and TRBJ1-5): DAMVIQNPRYQVTQFGKPVTLSCSQTLNHNVMYWYQQKSSQAPKLLFHYYDKDFNNEADTPDNFQSRRPNTSFCFLDIRSPGLGDTAMYLCATSSNRNQPQHFGDGTRLSIL.